The following is a T cell receptor (beta chain) sequence with its context. What it recognizes is unknown. These data come from a study of T-cell memory formation after mild COVID-19. Overall study results and limits: CD4+ contracting clones lay mainly in CM and EM, CD8+ ones in EMRA. Contracting clones, day 15 to 85, had balanced CD4/CD8, and later expanders favored CD4+.

Trimming cost V 1 base and J 5 bases; bases outside gene matches: 5. The CDR3 consists of 17 residues. Germline V gives CDR1 SGHTA, CDR2 FQGNSA. Libraries for TCRalpha and TCRbeta carried sample barcodes and unique molecular identifiers via 5'RACE. MiXCR, applied by TCRdb to the 5' RACE reads, yields one record per CDR3 protein. The table lists about 250,000 distinct CDR3 sequences, about 16% of them singletons. V usage is TRBV7-2 and J usage is TRBJ2-7; 16 bases are shared with TRBD2. The sequence was obtained from an adult woman who had mild COVID-19 (a few samples of this study predate the infection). Cell type and time point are not known. Source material: PBMCs or a T cell subset sorted from them (not recorded which). CDR3 sequence (DNA): TGTGCCAGCAGCTTAGGAGGGACTAGCGGGAGGGCCAACGAGCAGTACTTC. The encoded protein is CASSLGGTSGRANEQYF.